This TCR beta chain emerged from a study of early T cells in non-severe SARS-CoV-2 infection. Study conclusions and caveats: A preference for anti-spike CD8 responses marked VDJdb matching, which missed private and CD4 specificities.

Individually, cDNA molecules had unique molecular identifiers attached to them. Using its own MiXCR run on the 5' RACE reads, TCRdb lists one record per CDR3 protein. The data show tens of thousands of distinct CDR3 sequences, with more than 13% seen just once and roughly 3% held by the top ten. This clonotype occurred many times. Antigen specificity is unknown. Germline V gene lookup returns CDR1 SGHNT and CDR2 YYREEE (reference sequence). The V gene end was trimmed by 4 bases and the J gene end by 2 bases; junction bases not matched to a gene: 3. CDR3 length: 15 residues. The gene calls are TRBV5-4 and TRBJ2-5; the match to TRBD2 covers 12 bases. Sequencing used whole blood. The clonotype originates from an adult who was a healthcare worker with PCR-confirmed SARS-CoV-2 infection or an uninfected control (not recorded which). DNA for the CDR3: TGTGCCAGCAGCGCAGGACTAGCGGGGCAAGAGACCCAGTACTTC. It specifies CASSAGLAGQETQYF.